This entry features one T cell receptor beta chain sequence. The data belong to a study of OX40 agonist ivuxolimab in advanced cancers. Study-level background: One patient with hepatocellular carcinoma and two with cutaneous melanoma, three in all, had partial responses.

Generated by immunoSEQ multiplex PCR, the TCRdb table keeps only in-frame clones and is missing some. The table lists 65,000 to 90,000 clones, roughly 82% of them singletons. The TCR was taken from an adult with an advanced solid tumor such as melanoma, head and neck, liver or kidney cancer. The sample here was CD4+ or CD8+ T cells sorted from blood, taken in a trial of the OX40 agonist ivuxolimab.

The DNA of the CDR3 is TGTGCCAGCAGCCGCCCGTCCATATTTTTCTATGGCTACACCTTC. Protein product: CASSRPSIFFYGYTF. The rearrangement links TRBV7-2 to TRBJ1-2; no clear D. The ends were cut back, 5 bases at V and 4 bases at J, with 17 bases in the middle. Germline values: CDR1 SGHTA, CDR2 FQGNSA. The CDR3 consists of 15 residues.